This T cell receptor (beta chain) was identified during a study of blood T cell repertoires in COVID-19. The germline gives CDR1 KGHSH, CDR2 LQKENI. The V gene lost 4 bases and the J gene lost 4 bases, with 11 bases spanning the gap. CDR3 length equals 14 residues. The data were produced by immunoSEQ multiplex PCR, yet TCRdb's version contains in-frame clones alone and is incomplete. The sample records around 150,000 clones, more than 75% being singletons. This TCR was sampled from a man between 60 and 75 years old who had recovered from COVID-19. The V gene is TRBV18, the J gene TRBJ1-5; tentative D call: TRBD1 (5 bases). The sequenced sample was peripheral blood. The CDR3 reads CASSQERGNQPQHF. CDR3 nucleotides: TGTGCCAGCTCACAGGAGCGGGGGAATCAGCCCCAGCATTTT.